The 5 T cell receptor beta chains below come from one sample, sequenced in a study of CD8 T cells in Susac syndrome. With random hexamers, reverse transcription was performed on about 0.5 to 1 ug of RNA. TCRdb re-called the immunoSEQ multiplex PCR reads with MiXCR, one entry per CDR3 protein. This sample has around 150,000 distinct CDR3 sequences, with around 94% found just once. The sequenced material came from CD8+ T cells from PBMCs. Receptor source: a human donor in good health.

The V call is TRBV28, the J call TRBJ2-1; TRBD2 agrees at 14 bases. With V trimmed by 5 bases and J by 9 bases, 6 bases remained unmatched. Germline values: CDR1 MDHEN, CDR2 SYDVKM. CDR3 length equals 15 residues. CDR3 protein: CASSLGLAGGREQFF. The CDR3 nucleotides are TGTGCCAGCAGTCTCGGACTAGCGGGAGGTCGTGAGCAGTTCTTC.

The rearrangement uses TRBV29-1 and TRBJ2-7, with 7 bases that match TRBD1. The CDR3 consists of 12 residues. From germline, CDR1 is SQVTM and CDR2 ANQGSEA. The trim removed 7 bases at V and 3 bases at J, leaving 6 bases unmatched. The CDR3 DNA reads TGCAGCGGCTGGGACAGCAACTACGAGCAGTACTTC. Translation: CSGWDSNYEQYF.

CDR3 DNA sequence: TGTGCCAGCAGCTTCGAGAGAGAGACCCAGTACTTC. This codes for CASSFERETQYF. J is TRBJ2-5 and V is TRBV7-9; D remains ambiguous. The germline V gene encodes CDR1 SEHNR and CDR2 FQNEAQ (reference sequence). The CDR3 covers 12 residues. V lost 3 bases to trimming and J lost 4 bases, with 6 bases between them.

This clonotype was observed a single time. The V and J genes are TRBV27 and TRBJ2-1; a possible D gene is TRBD2 (6 bases). Deletions cut 2 bases from V and 9 bases from J, with 17 bases between. CDR3 size: 15 residues. Germline CDR1 and CDR2: MNHEY and SMNVEV (reference sequence). DNA of the CDR3: TGTGCCAGCAGTTTAGAGGGAGCGGGTAGGGGTGAGCAGTTCTTC. This encodes CASSLEGAGRGEQFF.

The rearrangement joins TRBV15 to TRBJ2-1; 11 bases fit TRBD2. The V gene's germline CDR1 is LNHNV and CDR2 YYDKDF (reference sequence). V lost 0 bases to trimming and J lost 8 bases; unmatched junction nucleotides: 12. CDR3 length: 18 amino acids. CDR3 nucleotide sequence: TGTGCCACCAGCAGAGATTCCGGGACTAGCGGACCATGGGATGAGCAGTTCTTC. Translation: CATSRDSGTSGPWDEQFF.